This T cell receptor (beta chain) was recorded in a study of blood T cells in healthy people across ages. Every sample yielded at least 6.5 million isolated PBMCs. A few counts support this clonotype. What it binds is not known. The CDR3 has 14 residues. Germline V gene data show CDR1 as KGHSH and CDR2 as LQKENI. J gave up 6 bases and V 8 bases, and 6 bases lay outside the gene matches. Findings and limits, study-wide: Conclusively comparing naive with antigen-experienced cells was impossible with unsorted PBMCs.

A J-beta primer mix and a sample-barcoded 5' primer were used in a second PCR of about 7 to 11 cycles. Every cDNA was tagged by a template-switch adaptor with 12 random nucleotides. TCRdb reprocessed the 5' RACE reads with MiXCR, giving one entry per CDR3 protein. Altogether about 680,000 distinct CDR3 sequences are present, more than 40% being singletons, with the ten largest covering 30% to 35%. The material sequenced was blood. This TCR came from a woman aged 55-69 years in good health. The genes are TRBV18 and TRBJ2-1; TRBD2 aligns across 11 bases. CDR3 nucleotides: TGTGCCAGCGCAACTAGCGGGAGTGCCAATGAGCAGTTCTTC. As protein: CASATSGSANEQFF. The full variable domain, in which reference TRBV18 and TRBJ2-1 provide the parts outside the CDR3, is NAGVMQNPRHLVRRRGQEARLRCSPMKGHSHVYWYRQLPEEGLKFMVYLQKENIIDESGMPKERFSAEFPKEGPSILRIQQVVRGDSAAYFCASATSGSANEQFFGPGTRLTVL.